These 27 T cell receptor beta chains share one sample of origin, sequenced in a study of cytomegalovirus exposure and HLA in healthy donors (dated by TCRdb to about 2017). Libraries were built with the immunoSEQ multiplex PCR assay. For the multiplex PCR, a mixture combining 60 forward primers for TCR Vbeta segments and 13 reverse primers for TCR Jbeta segments was used. TCRdb took over this immuneACCESS table, retaining in-frame rearrangements with V and J assigned. Such tables are incomplete; in checked studies, under half of the missing clones stem from an unresolved V gene, and the remainder is unexplained. This sample has over 65,000 clones in its table, and about 77% of those were observed once. The ten top clones hold about 8.8% of the sample. The sequenced sample consisted of PBMCs. Every receptor here comes from a man aged 40-50 years in good health and CMV-seronegative.

V and J are TRBV5-1 and TRBJ1-1; D might be TRBD1 (5 bases). The V end lost 0 bases, the J end lost 0 bases, and 12 bases lay between the germline ends. Germline CDR1 reads SGHRS; CDR2 reads YFSETQ. CDR3 length equals 16 residues. Here the CDR3 reads CASSLGQGGMNTEAFF. DNA for the CDR3: TGCGCCAGCAGCTTGGGGCAGGGCGGGATGAACACTGAAGCTTTCTTT.

V usage is TRBV25-1 and J usage is TRBJ2-3, with 8 bases aligning to TRBD2. This CDR3 contains 13 residues. The germline V gene encodes CDR1 MGHDK and CDR2 SYGVNS. V shed 4 bases and J 9 bases; nucleotides not matched to a gene: 6. CDR3 region: CASSGGGRQTQYF. The CDR3 coding sequence is TGTGCCAGCAGTGGCGGGGGGAGACAGACGCAGTATTTT.

The chain has TRBV5-4 and TRBJ1-2; 7 bases agree with TRBD1. The CDR3 spans 14 residues. V shed 0 bases and J 4 bases; nucleotides not matched to a gene: 3. Germline-derived CDR1 and CDR2 are SGHNT and YYREEE (reference sequence). CDR3 sequence reads: CASSLEGAGYGYTF. CDR3 in DNA: TGTGCCAGCAGCTTGGAGGGGGCCGGCTATGGCTACACCTTC.

This clone occurred once. The CDR3 DNA follows: TGTGCCAGCAGCTTAGCAGGAGGCAATCAGCCCCAGCATTTT. As protein: CASSLAGGNQPQHF. The chain employs TRBV7-2 and TRBJ1-5, with D unresolved. The CDR3 is made up of 14 amino acids. Germline CDR1 and CDR2: SGHTA and FQGNSA. The V end was cut by 0 bases, the J end by 2 bases, with 5 bases between.

The chain recombines TRBV9 with TRBJ2-3; no definite D call. The V end lost 5 bases, the J end lost 1 base, and 5 bases lay between the germline ends. The CDR3 contains 12 residues. Germline CDR1 is SGDLS and CDR2 is YYNGEE. The CDR3 nucleotides read TGTGCCAGCAGTCTTGGCACAGATACGCAGTATTTT. It translates to CASSLGTDTQYF.

V usage is TRBV7-8 and J usage is TRBJ1-2, with D possibly TRBD1 on 6 matching bases. There are 14 residues in the CDR3. Germline assignment: CDR1 SGHVS and CDR2 FQNEAQ. V lost 3 bases and J lost 4, with 12 bases in between. The CDR3 is CASSFSTGSYGYTF. The DNA of the CDR3 is TGTGCCAGCAGCTTCTCGACAGGCTCCTATGGCTACACCTTC.

This chain joins TRBV4-1 and TRBJ2-4; TRBD2 matches 10 bases. Germline trimming cut 0 bases from V and 7 bases from J; bases unmatched to any gene: 9. CDR1 and CDR2 from the germline V gene are MGHRA and YSYEKL. The CDR3 contains 17 residues. CDR3 nucleotide sequence: TGCGCCAGCAGCCAAGATGGAGCGGGAGGGCCGGCGAACATTCAGTACTTC. Translating gives CASSQDGAGGPANIQYF.

This clone was seen only a few times. The chain combines TRBV6-5 with TRBJ1-1; 7 nucleotides align to TRBD1. V trimming: 4 bases; J trimming: 5 bases; junction bases outside the gene matches: 10. The V gene's germline CDR1 is MNHEY and CDR2 SVGAGI. The CDR3 runs to 15 residues. In DNA form, the CDR3 reads TGTGCCAGCAGTTTGGGCTGGGCAGGGGGGACTGAAGCTTTCTTT. Translated, it gives CASSLGWAGGTEAFF.

In this sample, this clone turned up a few times. This chain joins TRBV5-1 and TRBJ2-5; D possibly corresponds to TRBD1 (6 bases). CDR1 and CDR2 (germline): SGHRS, YFSETQ. The ends were cut back, 0 bases at V and 5 bases at J, with 11 bases in the middle. The CDR3 is made up of 14 amino acids. The chain's CDR3 is CASSLGTQGETQYF. The CDR3 DNA is TGCGCCAGCAGCTTGGGTACCCAGGGGGAGACCCAGTACTTC.

This chain joins TRBV19 and TRBJ1-2, with 8 nucleotides matching TRBD1. CDR1 is LNHDA and CDR2 is SQIVND in the germline V gene (reference sequence). This CDR3 is 14 amino acids long. With V trimmed by 5 bases and J by 4 bases, 6 bases remained unmatched. The CDR3: CASSPQGAGYGYTF. Written as DNA, the CDR3 is TGTGCCAGTAGTCCGCAGGGGGCCGGCTATGGCTACACCTTC.

The rearrangement joins TRBV5-1 to TRBJ1-4; 7 bases fit TRBD1. The CDR3 covers 14 residues. Trimming removed 3 bases from V and 5 bases from J; junction bases left unmatched: 4. From germline, CDR1 is SGHRS and CDR2 YFSETQ. The CDR3 nucleotides are TGCGCCAGCAGCTCGGGACAGCCGAATGAAAAACTGTTTTTT. Encoded protein: CASSSGQPNEKLFF. The full variable domain, its missing parts supplied by reference TRBV5-1 and TRBJ1-4, is KAGVTQTPRYLIKTRGQQVTLSCSPISGHRSVSWYQQTPGQGLQFLFEYFSETQRNKGNFPGRFSGRQFSNSRSEMNVSTLELGDSALYLCASSSGQPNEKLFFGSGTQLSVL.

This chain links TRBV4-1 with TRBJ2-1; unclear D gene. The CDR3 loop spans 14 amino acids. The ends were cut back, 1 base at V and 8 bases at J, with 12 bases in the middle. The germline V gene has CDR1 MGHRA and CDR2 YSYEKL. The CDR3 region is CASSQGGALHEQFF. In DNA form, the CDR3 reads TGCGCCAGCAGCCAAGGCGGTGCCCTCCATGAGCAGTTCTTC.

J is TRBJ1-1 and V is TRBV4-2, with TRBD1 identical over 7 bases. The germline CDR1 and CDR2 sequences are LGHNA and YNFKEQ. CDR3 length: 17 residues. With V trimmed by 4 bases and J by 4 bases, 15 bases remained unmatched. CDR3 bases: TGTGCCAGCAGCCGCCCACCGGGCAGGGGGTTTGGCACTGAAGCTTTCTTT. This sequence encodes CASSRPPGRGFGTEAFF.

The chain is built from TRBV29-1 and TRBJ2-1; 16 nucleotides match TRBD2. CDR3 length: 21 amino acids. Germline-derived CDR1 and CDR2 are SQVTM and ANQGSEA. V gave up 4 bases and J gave up 0 bases; unmatched junction bases: 15. The CDR3 bases are TGCAGCGTTGTGGGACTAGCGGGAGGGCGATTAACCCCGAGCTCCTACAATGAGCAGTTCTTC. Amino acid sequence: CSVVGLAGGRLTPSSYNEQFF.

J is TRBJ2-5 and V is TRBV6-1; 10 bases map to TRBD1. The CDR3 spans 15 residues. J lost 4 bases, V lost 4 bases, and 6 bases had no gene match. Per germline, CDR1 MNHNS and CDR2 SASEGT. The CDR3 DNA follows: TGTGCCAGCAGTGCTGAGACAGGGGGCCGAGAGACCCAGTACTTC. Translation: CASSAETGGRETQYF.

The chain uses TRBV7-9 and TRBJ1-2; no definite D call. The CDR3 consists of 12 residues. Per germline, CDR1 SEHNR and CDR2 FQNEAQ (reference sequence). V dropped 2 bases and J dropped 5 bases, with 6 bases sitting between them. The CDR3 coding sequence is TGTGCCAGCAGCTTACGAGAATATGGCTACACCTTC. Encoded protein: CASSLREYGYTF.

This chain links TRBV6-6 with TRBJ2-7, with 9 bases that match TRBD1. Trimming took 6 bases from V and 1 from J; bases not matched to a gene: 4. The germline CDR1 and CDR2 sequences are MNHNY and SVGAGI (reference sequence). The CDR3 runs 14 residues. This chain's CDR3 is CASRTGTGSYEQYF. The CDR3 coding sequence is TGTGCCAGCAGGACCGGGACAGGGTCCTACGAGCAGTACTTC.

This clone has only a few counts. The chain has TRBV28 and TRBJ2-5; a possible D gene is TRBD1 (5 bases). The last part of the DNA fits TRBJ2-7 better; the J call may be wrong. Per germline, CDR1 MDHEN and CDR2 SYDVKM. The CDR3 is 14 amino acids. The CDR3 DNA reads TGTGCCAGCAGTTTCCAGGGTCGGTCCTACGAGCAGTACTTC. Translating it yields CASSFQGRSYEQYF.

This chain links TRBV7-2 with TRBJ1-1; possible D gene TRBD1, 6 bases. CDR1 is SGHTA, CDR2 FQGNSA, per germline. The CDR3 extends over 14 amino acids. With 3 bases removed from V and 5 bases from J, the gap between germline ends came to 13 bases. The CDR3 nucleotides read TGTGCCAGCAGCTTTGACAGGTGGCGGACTGAAGCTTTCTTT. Translation: CASSFDRWRTEAFF.

The chain recombines TRBV7-9 with TRBJ2-7, with D unclear. The V gene's germline CDR1 is SEHNR and CDR2 FQNEAQ (reference sequence). The CDR3 extends over 12 amino acids. Trimming left V 3 bases short and J 2 bases short, with 5 bases between. Here the CDR3 reads CASSFSAYEQYF. For the CDR3, the DNA is TGTGCCAGCAGCTTCTCAGCCTACGAGCAGTACTTC.

This clone was seen only a few times. The V call is TRBV7-2, the J call TRBJ1-6; 9 positions match TRBD1. The junction had 3 bases not matched to a gene; V was cut back by 2 bases and J by 7 bases. The germline V gene has CDR1 SGHTA and CDR2 FQGNSA. The CDR3 runs to 15 residues. The CDR3: CASSLLGQGNSPLHF. The CDR3, as DNA: TGTGCCAGCAGCTTACTGGGACAGGGAAATTCACCCCTCCACTTT.

This clone was observed a single time. This chain connects TRBV25-1 to TRBJ2-1; D gene ambiguous. Germline V lookup: CDR1 MGHDK, CDR2 SYGVNS. This CDR3 region has 13 residues. V dropped 8 bases and J dropped 0 bases, with 8 bases sitting between them. The DNA of the CDR3 is TGTGCCAGCGAGACACCCTCCTACAATGAGCAGTTCTTC. It is translated as CASETPSYNEQFF.

The gene calls are TRBV9 and TRBJ2-1; the match to TRBD2 covers 11 bases. Germline V CDR1 and CDR2: SGDLS, YYNGEE. The CDR3 has 16 amino acids. Trimming cost V 4 bases and J 8 bases; bases outside gene matches: 11. The CDR3 DNA reads as TGTGCCAGCAGCCATCTAGGGACTAGCGGCCTCGATGAGCAGTTCTTC. It translates to CASSHLGTSGLDEQFF.

The V gene is TRBV7-2, the J gene TRBJ2-3; D remains ambiguous. Germline V CDR1 and CDR2: SGHTA, FQGNSA. The CDR3 extends over 12 amino acids. V shed 5 bases and J shed 5 bases, with 8 bases lying between them. In DNA form, the CDR3 reads TGTGCCAGCAGCCCGGTCCGAGATACGCAGTATTTT. Translation gives CASSPVRDTQYF.

V gene TRBV5-4 combines with J gene TRBJ1-2, with TRBD1 matching 7 bases. The CDR3 spans 13 residues. CDR1 and CDR2 (germline): SGHNT, YYREEE (reference sequence). Trimming took 1 base from V and 4 from J; bases not matched to a gene: 1. CDR3 loop: CASSLPGGYGYTF. The CDR3 DNA follows: TGTGCCAGCAGCTTGCCAGGGGGCTATGGCTACACCTTC.

The gene calls are TRBV5-1 and TRBJ2-7; 7 nucleotides match TRBD2. The CDR3 runs 16 residues. Germline CDR1 reads SGHRS; CDR2 reads YFSETQ. V was pared by 4 bases and J by 5 bases, with 15 bases of the junction left unmatched. The CDR3 nucleotides are TGCGCCAGCAGCGACCCGACAGCGGGGAGTGTCAACGAGCAGTACTTC. It translates to CASSDPTAGSVNEQYF. The full variable domain, in which reference TRBV5-1 and TRBJ2-7 provide the parts outside the CDR3, is KAGVTQTPRYLIKTRGQQVTLSCSPISGHRSVSWYQQTPGQGLQFLFEYFSETQRNKGNFPGRFSGRQFSNSRSEMNVSTLELGDSALYLCASSDPTAGSVNEQYFGPGTRLTVT.

The gene calls are TRBV15 and TRBJ2-6; 8 nucleotides match TRBD2. V was clipped by 1 base and J by 3 bases; unmatched bases: 11. The V gene's germline CDR1 is LNHNV and CDR2 YYDKDF (reference sequence). The length of the CDR3 is 19 residues. The CDR3 sequence: CATSRGRGGASGGANVLTF. The CDR3 DNA is TGTGCCACCAGCAGAGGACGGGGGGGGGCATCTGGTGGGGCCAACGTCCTGACTTTC.